This T cell receptor beta chain was retrieved from a study of T-cell reconstitution after alpha-beta-depleted transplantation in children. Study-wide results and caveats: One year post-transplant, T-cell counts and diversity were largely derived from T cells produced anew.

Preparation of the TCRbeta library was carried out with unique molecular identifiers. A single record per CDR3 protein comes from TCRdb applying MiXCR to the PCR reads. The sample shows 330,000 or so distinct CDR3 sequences, 6.5% to 9% of them seen only once. Notes on this clonotype: The antigen is unknown.

The germline V and J ends were trimmed by 7 bases and 1 base, with 16 bases remaining between them. The CDR3 has 15 residues. From germline, CDR1 is MGHDK and CDR2 SYGVNS. This rearrangement joins TRBV25-1 to TRBJ1-1; the D gene is possibly TRBD1 (6 bases). The source was peripheral blood, collected 360 days after TCRalphabeta/CD19-depleted stem cell transplant. This clonotype was sampled from a female patient between 2 and 15 years old who had a stem cell transplant for Fanconi anemia, so the T cells may come from the graft donor. CDR3 in amino acids: CASIGMGAGNTEAFF. The CDR3 nucleotides read TGTGCCAGCATTGGGATGGGGGCAGGGAACACTGAAGCTTTCTTT.